The 25 T cell receptor beta chains listed next were all sequenced from one sample in a study of T cell changes during pregnancy in multiple sclerosis. Generated by immunoSEQ multiplex PCR, the TCRdb table keeps only in-frame clones and is missing some. The table records 50,000 to 65,000 clones, less than 95% of them present only once. The input for sequencing was peripheral blood, taken in the third trimester of pregnancy. The source of these receptors is a female donor in good health, enrolled as a control in a pregnancy study.

This clone is labeled as medium-sized (0.01 to 0.1%). The chain recombines TRBV5-6 with TRBJ2-5; 7 bases are shared with TRBD2. Losses at the gene ends were 1 base for V and 2 bases for J; bases not matched to a gene: 5. The germline gives CDR1 SGHDT, CDR2 YYEEEE. The CDR3 consists of 15 residues. This CDR3 is CASSLNGRGQETQYF. Here the CDR3 DNA reads TGTGCCAGCAGCTTGAATGGGCGGGGGCAAGAGACCCAGTACTTC.

For this clone: The junction differs from germline at one of its ends, possibly a read error. The chain carries TRBV9 and TRBJ2-3; TRBD1 is a possible D gene (6 bases). The CDR3 runs 10 residues. The germline V gene has CDR1 SGDLS and CDR2 YYNGEE. The CDR3 DNA reads as TGTGCCAGCAGCGCCGGACAGTTGATTTTT. Protein: CASSAGQLIF.

This clone was seen once. The rearrangement uses TRBV5-1 and TRBJ2-2; TRBD1 might be the D (6 bases). The germline CDR1 and CDR2 sequences are SGHRS and YFSETQ. This CDR3 spans 14 amino acids. Trimming stripped 4 bases from V and 1 base from J, with 8 bases between. CDR3 residues: CASSQDRNTGELFF. The CDR3, as DNA: TGCGCCAGCAGCCAGGACAGGAACACCGGGGAGCTGTTTTTT.

This clone has just one count. The V call is TRBV7-9, the J call TRBJ2-3; 8 bases are shared with TRBD2. CDR1 and CDR2 from the germline V gene are SEHNR and FQNEAQ (reference sequence). This CDR3 comprises 15 residues. Trimming removed 3 bases from V and 1 base from J; junction bases left unmatched: 3. The CDR3 here is CASSFSGVGTDTQYF. The CDR3 coding sequence is TGTGCCAGCAGCTTTAGCGGGGTGGGCACAGATACGCAGTATTTT.

Turning to this clone: The junction and the germline gene differ at one end; a read error may be behind it. This sequence joins TRBV25-1 and TRBJ1-2; D gene unclear. The length of the CDR3 is 12 residues. Germline lookup yields CDR1 MGHDK and CDR2 SYGVNS. CDR3 protein: CASSEIPVGLIF. Here the CDR3 DNA reads TGTGCCAGCAGTGAGATCCCCGTTGGCCTTATCTTC.

This rearrangement joins TRBV30 to TRBJ1-5; D is possibly TRBD1 (5 bases). Germline CDR1 and CDR2: GTSNPN and SVGIG (reference sequence). Trimming took off 0 bases at V and 4 bases at J, with 10 bases between the two ends. The CDR3 is made up of 14 amino acids. The CDR3 sequence is CAWSVGARNQPQHF. DNA for the CDR3: TGTGCCTGGAGTGTTGGGGCCAGAAATCAGCCCCAGCATTTT.

The chain has TRBV7-9 and TRBJ2-1; maybe TRBD1 (5 bases). Germline assignment: CDR1 SEHNR and CDR2 FQNEAQ (reference sequence). The length of the CDR3 is 11 residues. With 2 bases removed from V and 9 bases from J, the gap between germline ends came to 5 bases. The CDR3 spells CASSLRGEQFF. CDR3 DNA: TGTGCCAGCAGCTTAAGGGGTGAGCAGTTCTTC.

The chain recombines TRBV29-1 with TRBJ1-1; 10 bases align to TRBD1. The CDR3 has 16 residues. Germline V gene sequence: CDR1 SQVTM, CDR2 ANQGSEA. V shed 8 bases, J shed 0 bases, and the junction held 12 bases outside the gene matches. DNA for the CDR3: TGCAGCTCTGAAGGGACAGGGGTCATCCTGAACACTGAAGCTTTCTTT. This encodes CSSEGTGVILNTEAFF. The full variable domain, in which reference TRBV29-1 and TRBJ1-1 provide the parts outside the CDR3, is SAVISQKPSRDICQRGTSLTIQCQVDSQVTMMFWYRQQPGQSLTLIATANQGSEATYESGFVIDKFPISRPNLTFSTLTVSNMSPEDSSIYLCSSEGTGVILNTEAFFGQGTRLTVV.

This chain joins TRBV5-1 and TRBJ2-7; 9 bases line up with TRBD1. V lost 4 bases to trimming and J lost 1 base; unmatched junction nucleotides: 3. The CDR3 loop spans 14 amino acids. Germline CDR1 SGHRS, CDR2 YFSETQ. CDR3 residues: CASSRQGESYEQYF. The DNA for the CDR3 is TGCGCCAGCAGCCGACAGGGGGAATCCTACGAGCAGTACTTC.

The chain carries TRBV4-3 and TRBJ1-3; D is perhaps TRBD1 (5 bases). Germline V gives CDR1 LGHNA, CDR2 YSLEER. The germline V and J ends were trimmed by 4 bases and 0 bases, with 7 bases remaining between them. The CDR3 sequence is 14 residues long. The CDR3, as DNA: TGCGCCAGCAGCCCGACAGTCTCTGGAAACACCATATATTTT. Translated: CASSPTVSGNTIYF.

The chain is built from TRBV9 and TRBJ2-3; D is possibly TRBD1 (7 bases). The CDR3 runs to 16 residues. V lost 0 bases and J lost 1, with 12 bases in between. Germline CDR1 SGDLS, CDR2 YYNGEE. The CDR3 coding sequence is TGTGCCAGCAGCGTAGAGCAGGGGGGCCGCACAGATACGCAGTATTTT. Protein: CASSVEQGGRTDTQYF. The full variable domain, rest sourced from reference TRBV9 and TRBJ2-3, is DSGVTQTPKHLITATGQRVTLRCSPRSGDLSVYWYQQSLDQGLQFLIQYYNGEERAKGNILERFSAQQFPDLHSELNLSSLELGDSALYFCASSVEQGGRTDTQYFGPGTRLTVL.

Sample share makes this clone medium-sized. J is TRBJ1-2 and V is TRBV27, with D possibly TRBD1 on 6 matching bases. The CDR3 runs 14 residues. CDR1 and CDR2 (germline): MNHEY, SMNVEV (reference sequence). V shed 5 bases and J shed 6 bases, with 16 bases lying between them. Written as DNA, the CDR3 is TGTGCCAGCAGTCCCTCAACAGGGTACAATGGCTACACCTTC. Translated, it gives CASSPSTGYNGYTF.

The rearrangement uses TRBV19 and TRBJ1-5; D is undetermined. Germline V gene data show CDR1 as LNHDA and CDR2 as SQIVND (reference sequence). V shed 1 base and J shed 5 bases, with 15 bases lying between them. The CDR3 is 16 residues long. The CDR3 reads CASSIGTGMWDQPQHF. CDR3 sequence (DNA): TGTGCCAGTAGTATAGGAACCGGGATGTGGGATCAGCCCCAGCATTTT. Full variable domain (missing parts from reference TRBV19 and TRBJ1-5): DGGITQSPKYLFRKEGQNVTLSCEQNLNHDAMYWYRQDPGQGLRLIYYSQIVNDFQKGDIAEGYSVSREKKESFPLTVTSAQKNPTAFYLCASSIGTGMWDQPQHFGDGTRLSIL.

V and J are TRBV19 and TRBJ1-6, with unresolved D. Trimming removed 1 base from V and 5 bases from J, with 6 bases in between. The length of the CDR3 is 14 residues. Germline CDR1 reads LNHDA; CDR2 reads SQIVND (reference sequence). CDR3 sequence reads: CASSIGTDNSPLHF. CDR3 bases: TGTGCCAGTAGTATAGGTACTGATAATTCACCCCTCCACTTT. The complete variable domain, with remaining parts taken from reference TRBV19 and TRBJ1-6, reads DGGITQSPKYLFRKEGQNVTLSCEQNLNHDAMYWYRQDPGQGLRLIYYSQIVNDFQKGDIAEGYSVSREKKESFPLTVTSAQKNPTAFYLCASSIGTDNSPLHFGNGTRLTVT.

This clone showed up just once. The chain has TRBV6-5 and TRBJ1-6; the D is unclear. This CDR3 comprises 16 residues. The germline CDR1 and CDR2 sequences are MNHEY and SVGAGI. V was cut by 2 bases and J by 0 bases, with 8 bases left in between. CDR3 protein: CASSYESGSYNSPLHF. In nucleotides, the CDR3 is TGTGCCAGCAGTTACGAGAGCGGCTCCTATAATTCACCCCTCCACTTT.

The chain combines TRBV5-1 with TRBJ2-3; D is undetermined. The V gene lost 4 bases and the J gene lost 1 base, with 10 bases spanning the gap. The germline CDR1 and CDR2 sequences are SGHRS and YFSETQ. The CDR3 runs to 14 residues. Written as DNA, the CDR3 is TGCGCCAGCAGCCCTTATGTTGGCACAGATACGCAGTATTTT. Its translation: CASSPYVGTDTQYF.

The V call is TRBV5-4, the J call TRBJ2-3; 7 nucleotides align to TRBD2. The germline V gene encodes CDR1 SGHNT and CDR2 YYREEE (reference sequence). Losses at the gene ends were 4 bases for V and 2 bases for J; bases not matched to a gene: 10. The CDR3 spans 16 residues. The CDR3 bases are TGTGCCAGCAGCAACCAAGGCGGGGGAGCCACAGATACGCAGTATTTT. Amino acids: CASSNQGGGATDTQYF. Together with reference TRBV5-4 and TRBJ2-3, the CDR3 gives the full variable domain: ETGVTQSPTHLIKTRGQQVTLRCSSQSGHNTVSWYQQALGQGPQFIFQYYREEENGRGNFPPRFSGLQFPNYSSELNVNALELDDSALYLCASSNQGGGATDTQYFGPGTRLTVL.

The V call is TRBV7-9, the J call TRBJ1-1, with a possible D match to TRBD1 (6 bases). Germline V gene lookup returns CDR1 SEHNR and CDR2 FQNEAQ (reference sequence). V was trimmed by 5 bases and J by 1 base, leaving 17 bases between them. The CDR3 is 16 residues long. CDR3 bases: TGTGCCAGCAGCCAAACAGGGAACCTAAAGAACACTGAAGCTTTCTTT. Its translation is CASSQTGNLKNTEAFF. Full variable domain (rest looked up from reference TRBV7-9 and TRBJ1-1): DTGVSQNPRHKITKRGQNVTFRCDPISEHNRLYWYRQTLGQGPEFLTYFQNEAQLEKSRLLSDRFSAERPKGSFSTLEIQRTEQGDSAMYLCASSQTGNLKNTEAFFGQGTRLTVV.

The chain recombines TRBV14 with TRBJ2-7; D remains unclear. The CDR3 covers 13 residues. Germline assignment: CDR1 SGHDN and CDR2 FVKESK. The V gene lost 4 bases and the J gene lost 2 bases, with 9 bases spanning the gap. CDR3 sequence reads: CASSRLAPYEQYF. The CDR3 DNA follows: TGTGCCAGCAGCCGGCTGGCTCCCTACGAGCAGTACTTC. Together with reference TRBV14 and TRBJ2-7, the CDR3 gives the full variable domain: EAGVTQFPSHSVIEKGQTVTLRCDPISGHDNLYWYRRVMGKEIKFLLHFVKESKQDESGMPNNRFLAERTGGTYSTLKVQPAELEDSGVYFCASSRLAPYEQYFGPGTRLTVT.

The V gene is TRBV7-9, the J gene TRBJ2-2, with 7 bases aligning to TRBD1. Trimming took 2 bases from V and 5 from J; bases not matched to a gene: 14. CDR3 size: 18 residues. Germline V gene lookup returns CDR1 SEHNR and CDR2 FQNEAQ (reference sequence). Here the CDR3 DNA reads TGTGCCAGCAGCTTACCATTACAGGGGAGTCTAGGAACCGGGGAGCTGTTTTTT. Its protein is CASSLPLQGSLGTGELFF.

The CDR3 sequence is CASSPPRGSSTDTQYF. The CDR3 coding sequence is TGTGCCAGCTCACCACCCCGCGGATCTAGCACAGATACGCAGTATTTT. This chain links TRBV18 with TRBJ2-3; D not resolved. V was shortened by 0 bases and J by 0 bases, with 10 bases between the two germline ends. CDR1 and CDR2 (germline): KGHSH, LQKENI. This CDR3 is built from 16 residues.

The V call is TRBV2, the J call TRBJ2-7; TRBD1 agrees at 7 bases. V lost 1 base and J lost 4; bases outside the gene matches: 4. CDR1 is SNHLY, CDR2 FYNNEI, per germline. This CDR3 comprises 14 residues. In DNA form, the CDR3 reads TGTGCCAGCAGTGAAGACAGGGGTAGTTACGAGCAGTACTTC. Its protein is CASSEDRGSYEQYF.

The chain employs TRBV27 and TRBJ2-2; 13 bases line up with TRBD2. Germline CDR1 and CDR2: MNHEY and SMNVEV (reference sequence). This CDR3 contains 13 residues. The J segment lost 8 bases and the V segment lost 10 bases, leaving 4 bases of the junction unmatched. The DNA for the CDR3 is TGTGCCACCCGACTAGCGGGAGGAGGGGAGCTGTTTTTT. It yields the protein CATRLAGGGELFF.

As for this clone: Other DNA sequences from this sample encode an identical CDR3 as well. This sequence joins TRBV4-1 and TRBJ2-1; weak D call: TRBD2 (7 bases). V gave up 0 bases and J gave up 0 bases, with 12 bases separating them. Germline loops: CDR1 MGHRA, CDR2 YSYEKL. The CDR3 covers 17 residues. CDR3 in amino acids: CASSQDPGGHSYNEQFF. In DNA form, the CDR3 reads TGCGCCAGCAGCCAAGATCCGGGGGGCCACTCCTACAATGAGCAGTTCTTC.

The chain uses TRBV30 and TRBJ1-6; D not certain. Germline CDR1 is GTSNPN and CDR2 is SVGIG (reference sequence). Between the trimmed V and J ends, which lost 0 bases and 3 bases, there was a span of 9 bases. CDR3 size: 15 residues. The CDR3 bases are TGTGCCTGGAGTGTATATCGGAGCTATAATTCACCCCTCCACTTT. Encoded protein: CAWSVYRSYNSPLHF.